The 25 T cell receptor beta chains reported below all come from one sample, sequenced in a study of human T cells and chemical hapten exposure. Sequencing started from total RNA isolated from unfractionated whole blood. Via MiXCR, TCRdb re-called the 5' RACE reads, giving one row per CDR3 protein. The data hold 110,000 or so distinct CDR3 sequences, with roughly a fifth observed a single time. These receptors were obtained from a human donor in good health.

The V and J genes are TRBV19 and TRBJ1-5; D gene ambiguous. This CDR3 spans 15 amino acids. The V end was cut by 3 bases, the J end by 1 base, with 10 bases between. Germline V gene data show CDR1 as LNHDA and CDR2 as SQIVND (reference sequence). The CDR3 loop is CASSITSESNQPQHF. In nucleotides, the CDR3 is TGTGCCAGTAGTATTACGTCCGAGAGCAATCAGCCCCAGCATTTT. The full variable domain, completed using reference TRBV19 and TRBJ1-5, is DGGITQSPKYLFRKEGQNVTLSCEQNLNHDAMYWYRQDPGQGLRLIYYSQIVNDFQKGDIAEGYSVSREKKESFPLTVTSAQKNPTAFYLCASSITSESNQPQHFGDGTRLSIL.

This clonotype was observed a few times. The V and J genes are TRBV10-3 and TRBJ2-1, with 9 bases identical to TRBD2. The germline gives CDR1 ENHRY, CDR2 SYGVKD. V trimming: 9 bases; J trimming: 7 bases; junction bases outside the gene matches: 10. The CDR3 has 14 residues. CDR3: CAIRWGLAVNEQFF. CDR3 sequence (DNA): TGTGCCATAAGATGGGGACTAGCTGTGAATGAGCAGTTCTTC.

This clonotype was picked up many times. This chain joins TRBV27 and TRBJ2-5; 9 nucleotides agree with TRBD1. With 3 bases clipped from V and 4 bases from J, the junction kept 6 bases outside the gene matches. The germline V gene has CDR1 MNHEY and CDR2 SMNVEV (reference sequence). The CDR3 has 15 amino acids. CDR3 DNA sequence: TGTGCCAGCAGTTTCCACGGGGACAGGGTAGAGACCCAGTACTTC. It encodes CASSFHGDRVETQYF.

In this sample, this clonotype turned up a few times. This rearrangement joins TRBV28 to TRBJ1-5; 11 bases align to TRBD1. CDR1 is MDHEN, CDR2 SYDVKM, per germline. With 6 bases clipped from V and 4 bases from J, the junction kept 8 bases outside the gene matches. The CDR3 loop spans 16 amino acids. In DNA form, the CDR3 reads TGTGCCAGCAGGACTACGGGACAGGGGGATAATCAGCCCCAGCATTTT. It specifies CASRTTGQGDNQPQHF.

This clonotype was seen more than once but under ten times. The CDR3 here is CASSLGLAGGQPFF. CDR3 coding DNA: TGTGCCAGCAGCTTAGGTCTAGCGGGAGGGCAACCGTTCTTC. The J gene is TRBJ2-1, the V gene TRBV11-2, with TRBD2 matching over 12 bases. This CDR3 spans 14 amino acids. The V gene end was trimmed by 1 base and the J gene end by 15 bases; junction bases not matched to a gene: 7. From germline, CDR1 is SGHAT and CDR2 FQNNGV.

The chain employs TRBV4-1 and TRBJ2-1; 11 nucleotides line up with TRBD2. CDR1 is MGHRA and CDR2 is YSYEKL in the germline V gene. Unmatched junction bases numbered 5, after V lost 2 bases and J lost 8 bases. The CDR3 runs to 15 residues. CDR3: CASSQRLAGFYEQFF. In DNA, the CDR3 is TGCGCCAGCAGCCAACGACTAGCGGGATTTTATGAGCAGTTCTTC.

Notes on this clonotype: The junction departs from the called germline gene at one end, perhaps through a read error. The chain recombines TRBV20-1 with TRBJ2-7; unclear D gene. This CDR3 comprises 15 residues. Germline V gene data show CDR1 as DFQATT and CDR2 as SNEGSKA (reference sequence). CDR3: CSVRATTGSVYEQYF. CDR3 DNA: TGCAGTGTTAGAGCAACTACCGGGTCAGTGTACGAGCAGTACTTC.

The chain has TRBV28 and TRBJ2-4; no clear D. Germline values: CDR1 MDHEN, CDR2 SYDVKM. CDR3 length equals 16 residues. The V end lost 6 bases, the J end lost 2 bases, and 17 bases lay between the germline ends. CDR3 region: CASSFDGRRTKNIQYF. Written as DNA, the CDR3 is TGTGCCAGCAGCTTCGATGGAAGACGGACCAAAAACATTCAGTACTTC.

The V and J genes are TRBV28 and TRBJ2-1, with 10 bases fitting TRBD2. Germline values: CDR1 MDHEN, CDR2 SYDVKM. Trimming took 6 bases from V and 9 from J; bases not matched to a gene: 8. The CDR3 totals 14 residues. The CDR3 coding sequence is TGTGCCAGCAGCATCTCTAGCGGGAGAGGTGAGCAGTTCTTC. Translation gives CASSISSGRGEQFF.

The CDR3: CASSRAERETQYF. CDR3 coding DNA: TGCGCCAGCAGCCGGGCTGAGAGAGAGACCCAGTACTTC. This chain connects TRBV5-1 to TRBJ2-5; D ambiguous. The V gene's germline CDR1 is SGHRS and CDR2 YFSETQ. The CDR3 is made up of 13 amino acids. The V gene lost 4 bases and the J gene lost 4 bases, with 11 bases spanning the gap.

This sequence joins TRBV29-1 and TRBJ2-3, with no clear D. Trimming pared 4 bases from V and 0 bases from J, leaving 11 bases between. CDR1 SQVTM and CDR2 ANQGSEA come from the germline V gene. CDR3 length equals 14 residues. The CDR3 is CSVVPITSTDTQYF. CDR3 DNA: TGCAGCGTTGTTCCGATTACTAGCACAGATACGCAGTATTTT.

J is TRBJ1-1 and V is TRBV14; D not resolved. The V gene lost 2 bases and the J gene lost 7 bases, with 5 bases spanning the gap. Germline assignment: CDR1 SGHDN and CDR2 FVKESK. This CDR3 is built from 11 residues. CDR3 protein: CASSQFIEAFF. CDR3 nucleotides: TGTGCCAGCAGCCAATTCATTGAAGCTTTCTTT.

The rearrangement joins TRBV29-1 to TRBJ2-3; TRBD1 agrees at 8 bases. CDR1 SQVTM and CDR2 ANQGSEA come from the germline V gene. V was clipped by 5 bases and J by 4 bases; unmatched bases: 8. The CDR3 runs to 14 residues. The chain's CDR3 is CSVTWTGKADTQYF. The CDR3 bases are TGCAGCGTTACCTGGACAGGGAAAGCAGATACGCAGTATTTT.

This clonotype was picked up many times. The rearrangement uses TRBV27 and TRBJ1-6, with D possibly matching TRBD1 (5 bases). The V gene's germline CDR1 is MNHEY and CDR2 SMNVEV (reference sequence). The CDR3 covers 16 residues. V shed 4 bases and J shed 7 bases, with 17 bases lying between them. This CDR3 is CASSSLGVGVNSPLHF. The CDR3 DNA is TGTGCCAGCAGTTCATTAGGCGTGGGGGTCAATTCACCCCTCCACTTT.

The rearrangement joins TRBV5-1 to TRBJ2-3, with unresolved D. The germline gives CDR1 SGHRS, CDR2 YFSETQ. V was pared by 7 bases and J by 4 bases, with 19 bases between. There are 15 residues in the CDR3. The CDR3 is CASRRTVDLSDTQYF. Here the CDR3 DNA reads TGCGCCAGCCGACGGACGGTGGACCTCTCAGATACGCAGTATTTT.

Comments on this clonotype: A read error may account for a junction end that differs from germline. The chain couples TRBV7-2 to TRBJ2-4, with TRBD2 matching 9 bases. This CDR3 is 14 amino acids long. Germline CDR1 SGHTA, CDR2 FQGNSA. CDR3: CASSLGGRGNIQYF. DNA for the CDR3: TGTGCCAGCAGTTTAGGCGGGAGGGGGAACATTCAGTACTTC.

The V call is TRBV27, the J call TRBJ2-7; D uncertain. The V gene's germline CDR1 is MNHEY and CDR2 SMNVEV (reference sequence). V was cut by 11 bases and J by 7 bases, with 18 bases left in between. CDR3 length equals 12 residues. The CDR3 loop is CASRTAGVEQYF. CDR3 in DNA: TGTGCCTCCCGGACGGCTGGGGTTGAGCAGTACTTC.

The V and J genes are TRBV11-2 and TRBJ2-5, with unresolved D. CDR1 SGHAT and CDR2 FQNNGV come from the germline V gene. The V gene lost 2 bases and the J gene lost 4 bases, with 8 bases spanning the gap. This CDR3 comprises 13 residues. This chain's CDR3 is CASSLWSAETQYF. The DNA of the CDR3 is TGTGCCAGCAGCTTATGGTCGGCAGAGACCCAGTACTTC.

This clonotype was observed a few times. The gene calls are TRBV24-1 and TRBJ2-3, with 11 bases lining up with TRBD2. CDR1 and CDR2 (germline): KGHDR, SFDVKD. The CDR3 sequence is 16 residues long. V gave up 0 bases and J gave up 4 bases; unmatched junction bases: 2. The CDR3 DNA reads as TGTGCCACCAGTGATTTGACTAGCGGGGGTGCAGATACGCAGTATTTT. Protein sequence: CATSDLTSGGADTQYF.

The chain carries TRBV12-3 or TRBV12-4 and TRBJ2-3, with D possibly being TRBD2 (6 bases). The V gene lost 2 bases and the J gene lost 2 bases, with 11 bases spanning the gap. The CDR3 contains 15 residues. Here the CDR3 reads CASSLRGRNTDTQYF. Here the CDR3 DNA reads TGTGCCAGCAGTTTAAGAGGGAGGAACACAGATACGCAGTATTTT.

The chain joins TRBV12-3 or TRBV12-4 to TRBJ2-3; tentatively, D is TRBD2 (5 bases). The V and J ends lost 2 bases and 2 bases respectively, with 17 bases between them. The CDR3 is 17 amino acids. The CDR3 region is CASSLNPERIITDTQYF. The CDR3 DNA reads as TGTGCCAGCAGTTTAAACCCGGAGCGGATTATCACAGATACGCAGTATTTT.

The rearrangement joins TRBV5-1 to TRBJ2-3, with 9 bases identical to TRBD1. Germline values: CDR1 SGHRS, CDR2 YFSETQ. Trimming took 0 bases from V and 0 from J; bases not matched to a gene: 8. This CDR3 comprises 18 residues. The chain's CDR3 is CASSLDEDRGLSTDTQYF. CDR3 DNA sequence: TGCGCCAGCAGCTTGGATGAGGACAGGGGCCTAAGCACAGATACGCAGTATTTT.

The chain recombines TRBV5-4 with TRBJ2-3, with 12 bases fitting TRBD2. This CDR3 is built from 15 residues. The germline V gene has CDR1 SGHNT and CDR2 YYREEE (reference sequence). J gave up 10 bases and V 4 bases, and 10 bases lay outside the gene matches. CDR3 amino acids: CASSRESSGRGPQYF. CDR3 nucleotides: TGTGCCAGCAGCCGCGAGTCTAGCGGGAGGGGCCCGCAGTATTTT. The full variable domain, completed using reference TRBV5-4 and TRBJ2-3, is ETGVTQSPTHLIKTRGQQVTLRCSSQSGHNTVSWYQQALGQGPQFIFQYYREEENGRGNFPPRFSGLQFPNYSSELNVNALELDDSALYLCASSRESSGRGPQYFGPGTRLTVL.

This clonotype occurred a few times. This chain uses TRBV5-5 with TRBJ1-4; 8 nucleotides align to TRBD1. The CDR3 sequence is 15 residues long. CDR1 is SGHKS, CDR2 YYEKEE, per germline (reference sequence). The trim removed 4 bases at V and 3 bases at J, leaving 5 bases unmatched. The CDR3 nucleotides read TGTGCCAGCAGCACCACAGGGGGGCCTAATGAAAAACTGTTTTTT. It specifies CASSTTGGPNEKLFF.

V usage is TRBV2 and J usage is TRBJ2-1, with a tentative D call TRBD1 (5 bases). Germline assignment: CDR1 SNHLY and CDR2 FYNNEI. V was cut by 6 bases and J by 1 base, with 10 bases left in between. The CDR3 totals 14 residues. The DNA for the CDR3 is TGTGCCAGCAGCCTGGGGCGGTCCTACAATGAGCAGTTCTTC. Its protein product is CASSLGRSYNEQFF.